The rows below give T cell receptor beta chains drawn from one sample of a study of cytomegalovirus exposure and HLA in healthy donors. Some clones are missing from TCRdb's copy, which holds only in-frame ones; the method was immunoSEQ multiplex PCR. The sample carries over 100,000 clones, about 70% recorded once. Sample: PBMCs. All receptors derive from a man aged 25-45 years in good health and CMV-seropositive. CDR3s include the opening cysteine and the closing phenylalanine or tryptophan. Each record gives: D gene, clone size, V gene, J gene, CDR3 protein, CDR3 DNA. A D gene is named only where the DNA matches it firmly. For some rows the clone size is stated as once, few or many, or as a class when expanded; others skip it.

NA	few	TRBV7-6	TRBJ1-4	CASRGAGGEKLFF	TGTGCCAGCAGGGGGGCTGGTGGTGAAAAACTGTTTTTT
TRBD2	NA	TRBV7-7	TRBJ2-7	CASSHGTSGDHEQYF	TGTGCTAGCAGCCACGGGACTAGCGGGGACCACGAGCAGTACTTC
NA	once	TRBV5-8	TRBJ2-2	CASSFGRGPGGELFF	TGTGCCAGCAGCTTCGGTAGGGGCCCGGGCGGGGAGCTGTTTTTT
TRBD1	NA	TRBV5-1	TRBJ1-1	CASSYTGGNTEAFF	TGCGCCAGCAGCTATACAGGGGGGAACACTGAAGCTTTCTTT
NA	NA	TRBV27	TRBJ1-2	CASSSPSSVNYGYTF	TGTGCCAGCAGTTCTCCATCTTCAGTTAACTATGGCTACACCTTC
TRBD2	NA	TRBV29-1	TRBJ2-4	CSGGGVGVAKNIQYF	TGCAGCGGCGGGGGTGTGGGGGTAGCCAAAAACATTCAGTACTTC
TRBD1	NA	TRBV5-1	TRBJ1-1	CASRGRQGGSEAFF	TGCGCCAGCAGGGGAAGACAGGGGGGGTCTGAAGCTTTCTTT
TRBD1	NA	TRBV2	TRBJ1-3	CASRVSPGQGPGNTIYF	TGTGCCAGCAGGGTTTCACCGGGACAGGGGCCTGGAAACACCATATATTTT
NA	NA	TRBV5-6	TRBJ2-1	CASSLGEGGSYNEQFF	TGTGCCAGCAGCTTGGGGGAGGGGGGCTCCTACAATGAGCAGTTCTTC
TRBD1	NA	TRBV9	TRBJ2-1	CASSVDGTGVREQFF	TGTGCCAGCAGCGTAGACGGGACAGGGGTCAGAGAGCAGTTCTTC
TRBD1	NA	TRBV27	TRBJ1-5	CASSLYDRGRVQPQHF	TGTGCCAGCAGTTTATATGACAGGGGAAGAGTTCAGCCCCAGCATTTT
TRBD1	NA	TRBV30	TRBJ1-4	CAWSPELPQGGSPTNEKLFF	TGTGCCTGGAGTCCAGAACTTCCGCAGGGGGGATCCCCAACTAATGAAAAACTGTTTTTT
NA	few	TRBV9	TRBJ1-2	CASSAPVGRRDSNYGYTF	TGTGCCAGCAGCGCCCCCGTGGGGAGGAGAGATTCTAACTATGGCTACACCTTC
NA	NA	TRBV7-3	TRBJ2-6	CASSLEPGANVLTF	TGTGCCAGCAGCTTAGAGCCAGGGGCCAACGTCCTGACTTTC
NA	NA	TRBV5-1	TRBJ2-2	CASSRGQIANTGELFF	TGCGCCAGCAGCCGAGGACAGATCGCGAACACCGGGGAGCTGTTTTTT
TRBD1	NA	TRBV5-6	TRBJ1-1	CASSSQGAAFF	TGTGCCAGCAGCTCCCAGGGGGCGGCTTTCTTT
NA	NA	TRBV5-4	TRBJ1-1	CASSLGAGIAEAFF	TGTGCCAGCAGCTTGGGCGCGGGGATAGCTGAAGCTTTCTTT
TRBD2	NA	TRBV7-9	TRBJ2-2	CASSFKTSGRAAGELFF	TGTGCCAGCAGCTTTAAGACTAGCGGGAGGGCCGCCGGGGAGCTGTTTTTT
TRBD2	few	TRBV4-1	TRBJ2-1	CASSQEGLAGAPGYNEQFF	TGCGCCAGCAGCCAAGAGGGGCTAGCGGGAGCCCCTGGCTACAATGAGCAGTTCTTC
NA	NA	TRBV29-1	TRBJ2-5	CSVLRGYQETQYF	TGCAGCGTTCTGCGGGGTTACCAAGAGACCCAGTACTTC
NA	NA	TRBV13	TRBJ2-1	CASSLEQYNEQFF	TGTGCCAGCAGCTTAGAACAGTACAATGAGCAGTTCTTC
TRBD2	NA	TRBV28	TRBJ2-1	CASSFAGTTNNEQFF	TGTGCCAGCAGTTTCGCCGGGACTACAAACAATGAGCAGTTCTTC
TRBD1	NA	TRBV9	TRBJ2-7	CASSAESGTGAYEQYF	TGTGCCAGCAGCGCAGAATCCGGGACAGGGGCCTACGAGCAGTACTTC
TRBD1	once	TRBV7-3	TRBJ2-2	CASSWGGQGNGELFF	TGTGCCAGCAGCTGGGGAGGACAGGGCAACGGGGAGCTGTTTTTT
TRBD2	NA	TRBV7-9	TRBJ2-1	CASSPPSGGYNEQFF	TGTGCCAGCAGCCCGCCTAGCGGGGGGTACAATGAGCAGTTCTTC
NA	NA	TRBV15	TRBJ1-5	CATSSPLRDDQPQHF	TGTGCCACCAGCAGTCCTTTGAGAGATGATCAGCCCCAGCATTTT
NA	NA	TRBV19	TRBJ2-2	CASSSQRMAATGELFF	TGTGCCAGTAGTTCCCAGCGGATGGCAGCAACCGGGGAGCTGTTTTTT
NA	NA	TRBV5-6	TRBJ2-2	CASSFVPGELFF	TGTGCCAGCAGCTTCGTTCCCGGGGAGCTGTTTTTT
TRBD2	few	TRBV30	TRBJ2-2	CAWSGVAGPRGELFF	TGTGCCTGGAGTGGGGTAGCGGGGCCGCGGGGGGAGCTGTTTTTT
TRBD1	few	TRBV9	TRBJ2-6	CASSVGASGQAFSGANVLTF	TGTGCCAGCAGCGTAGGTGCGTCTGGACAGGCGTTCTCTGGGGCCAACGTCCTGACTTTC
NA	NA	TRBV29-1	TRBJ1-1	CSVPHTEAFF	TGCAGCGTCCCTCACACTGAAGCTTTCTTT
TRBD2	NA	TRBV13	TRBJ2-1	CASRRGSSYNEQFF	TGTGCCAGCAGGCGGGGGAGCTCCTACAATGAGCAGTTCTTC
NA	once	TRBV5-6	TRBJ1-6	CASSLRLDSAVLYNSPLHF	TGTGCCAGCAGCTTGAGGCTGGACAGTGCGGTCCTCTATAATTCACCCCTCCACTTT
NA	NA	TRBV29-1	TRBJ1-2	CSVDPNPGGNYGYTF	TGCAGCGTTGATCCTAACCCGGGGGGGAACTATGGCTACACCTTC
NA	NA	TRBV5-1	TRBJ2-1	CASSLEGDWYFYNEQFF	TGCGCCAGCAGCTTGGAAGGGGACTGGTACTTCTACAATGAGCAGTTCTTC
TRBD2	few	TRBV9	TRBJ2-2	CASSVMPGGGTSTNTGELFF	TGTGCCAGCAGCGTAATGCCCGGGGGGGGGACCTCCACGAACACCGGGGAGCTGTTTTTT
TRBD1	few	TRBV5-1	TRBJ1-1	CASSLGQGRPPEAFF	TGCGCCAGCAGCTTGGGACAGGGTAGACCCCCTGAAGCTTTCTTT
TRBD1	NA	TRBV19	TRBJ1-2	CASSPTTGDYGYTF	TGTGCCAGTAGCCCGACCACAGGGGACTATGGCTACACCTTC
NA	NA	TRBV4-1	TRBJ1-5	CASSQSQVFDQPQHF	TGCGCCAGCAGCCAATCACAGGTCTTCGATCAGCCCCAGCATTTT
NA	NA	TRBV11-2	TRBJ1-2	CASSYYPTSWGYTF	TGTGCCAGCAGCTACTACCCGACGAGCTGGGGCTACACCTTC
TRBD1	NA	TRBV4-1	TRBJ2-1	CASSPGGQYNEQFF	TGCGCCAGCAGCCCAGGGGGACAGTACAATGAGCAGTTCTTC
NA	few	TRBV11-2	TRBJ2-5	CASSLDWALGAETQYF	TGTGCCAGCAGCTTAGATTGGGCTTTAGGGGCAGAGACCCAGTACTTC
TRBD1	few	TRBV5-1	TRBJ2-7	CASSGGTGPYEQYF	TGCGCCAGCAGCGGGGGGACAGGTCCCTACGAGCAGTACTTC
NA	few	TRBV5-1	TRBJ2-2	CASSLHSVQENTGELFF	TGCGCCAGCAGCTTGCATTCGGTGCAGGAGAACACCGGGGAGCTGTTTTTT
TRBD2	NA	TRBV30	TRBJ2-1	CAWSGLAGAIGEQFF	TGTGCCTGGAGTGGGCTAGCGGGGGCGATTGGGGAGCAGTTCTTC
NA	NA	TRBV12-5	TRBJ1-5	CASGFLGNQPQHF	TGTGCTAGTGGTTTCTTAGGCAATCAGCCCCAGCATTTT